These T cell receptor beta chains were read from a single sample in a study of liver allograft versus peripheral blood T cells. In TCRdb, the reads were re-called with MiXCR into one record per CDR3 protein. Of about 13,000 distinct CDR3 sequences listed, approximately 17% are singletons. The receptors derive from a human patient who had a liver transplant. A share of the T cells may be of graft donor origin. CDR3s include the opening cysteine and the closing phenylalanine or tryptophan. A D gene is named only where the DNA matches it firmly. For some rows the clone size is stated as once, few or many, or as a class when expanded; others skip it.

D gene,V gene,J gene,CDR3 length,clone size,CDR3 DNA,CDR3 protein
.,TRBV10-3,TRBJ2-7,16,many,TGTGCCATCAGTGAGTCTGCAGGGCAAAGCTCCTACGAGCAGTACTTC,CAISESAGQSSYEQYF
TRBD1,TRBV7-9,TRBJ2-3,15,.,TGTGCCAGCAGCCCGGGACAGCAGAGCACAGATACGCAGTATTTT,CASSPGQQSTDTQYF
TRBD1,TRBV20-1,TRBJ1-5,13,.,TGCAGTGCTAGACAGGGGGCCCATCAGCCCCAGCATTTT,CSARQGAHQPQHF
.,TRBV7-9,TRBJ1-2,16,many,TGTGCCAGCAGCCTCTCGACAGGATTTACTAACTATGGCTACACCTTC,CASSLSTGFTNYGYTF
TRBD2,TRBV30,TRBJ2-7,12,.,TGTGCCTGGAGTTGGACTAGCAACGAGCAGTACTTC,CAWSWTSNEQYF
.,TRBV28,TRBJ1-5,15,.,TGTGCCAGCAGCTCCCCGCTGGGGGAAAATCAGCCCCAGCATTTT,CASSSPLGENQPQHF
TRBD1,TRBV28,TRBJ1-3,14,many,TGTGCCAGCTCAGGGGGCGGCTCTGGAAACACCATATATTTT,CASSGGGSGNTIYF
.,TRBV6-5,TRBJ2-7,15,many,TGTGCCAGCAACCTAGGGGGTGGAAGGTCCTACGAGCAGTACTTC,CASNLGGGRSYEQYF
.,TRBV6-5,TRBJ1-2,12,medium-sized,TGTGCCAGCAGTTTTGGGACTGTCCCATCCACCTTC,CASSFGTVPSTF
TRBD1,TRBV6-1,TRBJ1-1,16,many,TGTGCCAGCAGTGAGACAGGGGCGCTTGGGGACACTGAAGCTTTCTTT,CASSETGALGDTEAFF
.,TRBV5-1,TRBJ1-6,16,.,TGCGCCAGCAGCCTAACAGGGTTTTCGGATAGTTCACCCCTCCACTTT,CASSLTGFSDSSPLHF
TRBD1,TRBV5-1,TRBJ1-2,17,.,TGCGCCAGCAGCTTGGCCCCCGGGACAGGGGCCCACTATGGCTACACCTTC,CASSLAPGTGAHYGYTF
.,TRBV5-1,TRBJ1-1,16,.,TGCGCCAGCAGCTTGGATTCGGGCAGGGGAGGTACTGAAGCTTTCTTT,CASSLDSGRGGTEAFF
.,TRBV6-2/TRBV6-3,TRBJ2-1,15,medium-sized,TGTGCCAGCAGTTACTCGTCCCATCTCTACAATGAGCAGTTCTTC,CASSYSSHLYNEQFF
.,TRBV18,TRBJ1-3,15,medium-sized,TGTGCCAGCTCACCCACAGGACTTGCTGGAAACACCATATATTTT,CASSPTGLAGNTIYF
TRBD1,TRBV19,TRBJ2-7,15,medium-sized,TGTGCCAGTAGTCTCCGGACAGGATGGACCTACGAGCAGTACTTC,CASSLRTGWTYEQYF
.,TRBV29-1,TRBJ2-7,11,medium-sized,TGCAGCGTTGAGTTAGGGGCCGAGCAGTACTTC,CSVELGAEQYF
.,TRBV18,TRBJ1-6,15,medium-sized,TGTGCCAGCTCACCGTTAGGGGACGGATTTTCACCCCTCCACTTT,CASSPLGDGFSPLHF
TRBD1,TRBV28,TRBJ2-3,16,few,TGTGCCAGCAGTTTACCGGGACAGGGTAGCACAGATACGCAGTATTTT,CASSLPGQGSTDTQYF
.,TRBV5-6,TRBJ1-2,15,many,TGTGCCAGCACCTTCGGGGGGGCCGGAGACTATGGCTACACCTTC,CASTFGGAGDYGYTF